This T cell receptor beta chain was profiled in a study of shared clonotypes between healthy human individuals. This CDR3 has 15 amino acids. CDR1 is LNHNV and CDR2 is YYDKDF in the germline V gene (reference sequence). Unmatched junction bases numbered 4, after V lost 2 bases and J lost 0 bases. Profiled with immunoSEQ multiplex PCR; TCRdb holds only in-frame clones, not every one. The repertoire includes approximately 2.1 million clones, 80% to 95% of them detected once, and 0.3% to 0.4% sits in the top ten. Source material: naive CD4+ T cells from PBMCs. Sample subset: CD45RA+ positively selected. This sequence originates from a man younger than 35 in good health. Some clones in this sample may be carry-over from other donors' samples. The genes are TRBV15 and TRBJ2-7, with 7 bases matching TRBD2. The CDR3 loop is CATSRLADSSYEQYF. The CDR3 region has the DNA TGTGCCACCAGCAGACTAGCGGATAGCTCCTACGAGCAGTACTTC. Supplemented by reference TRBV15 and TRBJ2-7, the full variable domain reads DAMVIQNPRYQVTQFGKPVTLSCSQTLNHNVMYWYQQKSSQAPKLLFHYYDKDFNNEADTPDNFQSRRPNTSFCFLDIRSPGLGDTAMYLCATSRLADSSYEQYFGPGTRLTVT.